The 3 T cell receptor beta chains given below trace back to one sample, sequenced in a study of CXCR3-negative and CXCR3-positive naive CD8 T cells. Libraries of TRB cDNA were made by 5' RACE and carried UMIs. TCRdb re-called the 5' RACE reads; every CDR3 protein appears as one record, without DNA. Its table records roughly 80,000 distinct CDR3 sequences. Their target antigens are unknown. Broader study findings: Compared with CXCR3-negative naive cells, CXCR3-positive naive cells showed more hydrophobic TRB CDR3s.

Sequencing input: naive CXCR3+ CD8+ T cells from blood. Subset: CD45RO-CCR7+CD27+CD95- naive CD8+ T cells expressing CXCR3 (TNR3+). These receptors were obtained from a human donor in good health. Some clones in this sample may be carry-over from other donors' samples.

This chain links TRBV29-1 with TRBJ1-2; TCRdb calls TRBD1, which cannot be checked without DNA. Germline V gene sequence: CDR1 SQVTM, CDR2 ANQGSEA. This CDR3 has 12 residues. The CDR3 sequence: CSVDLGPLGYTF.

The chain is built from TRBV12-3 or TRBV12-4 and TRBJ1-1. This CDR3 region has 15 residues. The CDR3 loop is CASSSRPTFATEAFF.

V is TRBV14 and J is TRBJ2-7. Germline V gene lookup returns CDR1 SGHDN and CDR2 FVKESK. CDR3 length: 15 residues. The CDR3 sequence is CASSQGWRSNYEQYF.